This TCR beta chain was captured by sequencing in a study of siplizumab effects on memory and regulatory T cells (dated by TCRdb to about 2019). General notes on the study: The effect of the anti-CD2 antibody siplizumab on alloreactive T-cell subsets was examined in allogeneic mixed lymphocyte reactions constructed from human PBMCs. The paper as a whole reports these results and caveats: No functional confirmation was obtained for the suppressive function of proliferating Tregs from siplizumab cultures. Siplizumab significantly reduced the cumulative frequency of alloreactive sequences traceable to unstimulated CD4+ memory T cells. A naive or memory phenotype could not be assigned to roughly 75-97% of proliferating CD4+ or CD8+ clones. Greater diversity appeared to be present in unstimulated naive T cells than in memory T cells, and a substantial contribution to the alloresponse seemed to be made by naive cells. Among mappable alloreactive CD4+ clones, an average Treg-derived fraction of about 70% was observed with siplizumab, compared with 26.9% in control reactions. Sequences below about 10^-5 frequency were poorly captured, so only a minor fraction of alloreactive clones could be mapped to unstimulated subsets.

Comments on this clone: This receptor's antigen is unknown. One base away there is no much larger clone; base qualities are not given.

Library prep was done by the immunoSEQ multiplex PCR assay. About 10^5 TCR templates per sample were assayed by the deep sequencing platform. Genomic DNA extracted from sorted T cells was the material used for TCRbeta CDR3 sequencing. The authors' pipeline ran thus. The R programming language was used for the clonal analysis of the TCRbeta CDR3 data. Alloreactive CD4+ and CD8+ clones were identified by comparing unstimulated samples to CFSE-low samples taken after the reaction. Regulatory or non-regulatory origin of alloreactive CD4+ clones was assigned by matching sequences to the sorted unstimulated Treg and non-Treg repertoires. In its TCRdb copy, this immuneACCESS table keeps in-frame sequences only and misses some clones. Where compared with another copy, unresolved V genes explain less than half of these, and the others have no known cause. V and J calls and clone size are as listed in that table; D and trimming were resolved from the DNA. This sample has some 110,000 clones in its table, and approximately 93% of those were observed once. The top ten clonotypes cover roughly 0.64% of the sample.

Sorted unstimulated T cells and proliferating T cells recovered from mixed lymphocyte reactions were subjected to TCRbeta CDR3 sequencing. Fresh whole blood from 9 to 11 HLA-typed healthy donors was used to isolate PBMCs. To map where alloreactive clones came from, CD4+ regulatory T cells in the unstimulated state were FACS-sorted. The CDR3, from cysteine to phenylalanine, totals 16 residues. Just the 48-base CDR3 DNA is kept, in frame starting at base 1. For this chain, trimming is 1 base at the V end and 5 bases at the J end, and the number of junction bases without a gene match is 7. The germline V gene encodes CDR1 SGHTA and CDR2 FQGNSA.

Sequenced: Tregs sorted from blood. This TCR derives from a human donor in good health. The V and J segments used are TRBV7-2 and TRBJ2-2; the central 7 bases match TRBD1. The CDR3 region has the sequence CASSLGRQGRTGELFF. At the DNA level, the sequence is TGTGCCAGCAGCTTAGGTCGACAGGGCCGGACCGGGGAGCTGTTTTTT. The entire variable domain, with the stretches around the CDR3 drawn from the reference TRBV7-2 and TRBJ2-2 proteins, is GAGVSQSPSNKVTEKGKDVELRCDPISGHTALYWYRQSLGQGLEFLIYFQGNSAPDKSGLPSDRFSAERTGGSVSTLTIQRTQQEDSAVYLCASSLGRQGRTGELFFGEGSRLTVL.